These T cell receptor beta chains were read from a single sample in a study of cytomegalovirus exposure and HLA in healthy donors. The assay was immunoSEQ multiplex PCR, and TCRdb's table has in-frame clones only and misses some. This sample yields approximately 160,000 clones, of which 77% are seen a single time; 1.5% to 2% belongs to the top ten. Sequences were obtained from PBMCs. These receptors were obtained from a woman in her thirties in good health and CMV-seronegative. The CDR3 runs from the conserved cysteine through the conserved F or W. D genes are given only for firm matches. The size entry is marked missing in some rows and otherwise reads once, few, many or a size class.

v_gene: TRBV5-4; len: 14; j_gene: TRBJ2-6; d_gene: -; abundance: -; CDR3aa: CASSPSSGANVLTF; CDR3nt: TGTGCCAGCAGCCCTAGCTCTGGGGCCAACGTCCTGACTTTC
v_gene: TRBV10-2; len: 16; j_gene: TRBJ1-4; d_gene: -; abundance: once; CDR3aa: CASRGTSRGGIEKLFF; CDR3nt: TGCGCCAGCAGAGGAACCAGCAGGGGTGGAATAGAAAAACTGTTTTTT
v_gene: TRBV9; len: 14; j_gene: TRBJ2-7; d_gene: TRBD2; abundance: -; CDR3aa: CASSVVGQRGEQYF; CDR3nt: TGTGCCAGCAGCGTAGTGGGCCAGCGGGGAGAGCAGTACTTC
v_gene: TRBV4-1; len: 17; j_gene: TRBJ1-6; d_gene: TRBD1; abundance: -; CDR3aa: CASSQGSGDRVNSPLHF; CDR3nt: TGCGCCAGCAGCCAAGGATCGGGGGACAGGGTTAATTCACCCCTCCACTTT
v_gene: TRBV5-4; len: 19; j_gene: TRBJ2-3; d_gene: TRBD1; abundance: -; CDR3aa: CASSRDRGLLWASTDTQYF; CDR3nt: TGTGCCAGCAGCCGGGACAGGGGCCTCCTCTGGGCCAGCACAGATACGCAGTATTTT
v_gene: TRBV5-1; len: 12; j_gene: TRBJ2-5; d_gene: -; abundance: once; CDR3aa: CASSQGMETQYF; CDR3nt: TGCGCCAGCAGCCAGGGGATGGAGACCCAGTACTTC
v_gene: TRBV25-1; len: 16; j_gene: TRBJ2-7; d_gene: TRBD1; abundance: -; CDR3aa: CASSDYSGTGKCEQYF; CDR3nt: TGTGCCAGCAGTGACTACTCGGGGACAGGGAAGTGCGAGCAGTACTTC
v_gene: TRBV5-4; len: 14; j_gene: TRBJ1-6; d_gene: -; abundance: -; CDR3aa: CASSLSVGDSPLHF; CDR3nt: TGTGCCAGCAGCTTGTCAGTAGGGGATTCACCCCTCCACTTT
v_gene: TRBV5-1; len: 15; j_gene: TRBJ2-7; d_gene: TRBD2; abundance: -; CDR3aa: CASSAGGGSSYEQYF; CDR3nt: TGCGCCAGCAGCGCGGGCGGGGGGAGCTCCTACGAGCAGTACTTC
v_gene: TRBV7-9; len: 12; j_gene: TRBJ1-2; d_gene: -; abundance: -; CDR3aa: CASSLLRDPPSF; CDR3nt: TGTGCCAGCAGCTTATTGCGGGACCCTCCCTCCTTC
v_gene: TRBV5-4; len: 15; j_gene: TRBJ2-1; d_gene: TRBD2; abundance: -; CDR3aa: CASSPGLAVYNEQFF; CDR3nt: TGTGCCAGCAGCCCCGGACTAGCGGTATACAATGAGCAGTTCTTC
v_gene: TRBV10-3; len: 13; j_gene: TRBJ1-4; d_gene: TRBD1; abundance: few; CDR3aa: CAISDRGREKLFF; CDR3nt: TGTGCCATCAGTGACAGGGGGCGTGAAAAACTGTTTTTT
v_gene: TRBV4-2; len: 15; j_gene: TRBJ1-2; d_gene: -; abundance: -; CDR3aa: CASSQEAAGNYGYTF; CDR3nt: TGTGCCAGCAGCCAAGAGGCGGCAGGGAACTATGGCTACACCTTC
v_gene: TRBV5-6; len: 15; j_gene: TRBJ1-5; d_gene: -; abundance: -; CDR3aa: CASSPGWGPLQPQHF; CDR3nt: TGTGCCAGCAGCCCTGGTTGGGGGCCTCTTCAGCCCCAGCATTTT
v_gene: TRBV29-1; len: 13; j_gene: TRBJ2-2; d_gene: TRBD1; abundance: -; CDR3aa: CSVRRQGAGELFF; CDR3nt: TGCAGCGTAAGACGACAGGGGGCCGGGGAGCTGTTTTTT
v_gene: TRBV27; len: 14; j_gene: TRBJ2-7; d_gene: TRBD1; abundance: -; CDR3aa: CATHRGTGGYEQYF; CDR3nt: TGTGCCACTCATAGGGGGACAGGGGGTTACGAGCAGTACTTC
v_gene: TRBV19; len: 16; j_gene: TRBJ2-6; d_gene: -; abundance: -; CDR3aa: CASSIVPQAGANVLTF; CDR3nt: TGTGCCAGTAGTATAGTCCCCCAGGCTGGGGCCAACGTCCTGACTTTC
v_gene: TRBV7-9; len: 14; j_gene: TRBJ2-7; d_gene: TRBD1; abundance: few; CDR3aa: CASSRDRGGYEQYF; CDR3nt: TGTGCCAGCAGCCGGGACAGGGGTGGCTACGAGCAGTACTTC
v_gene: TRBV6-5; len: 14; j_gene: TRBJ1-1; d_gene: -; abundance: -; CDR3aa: CASSYSTGGTEAFF; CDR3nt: TGTGCCAGCAGTTACTCGACGGGGGGCACTGAAGCTTTCTTT
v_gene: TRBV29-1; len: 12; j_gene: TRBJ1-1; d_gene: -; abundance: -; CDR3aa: CSVEDQGGRAFF; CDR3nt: TGCAGCGTTGAAGATCAAGGGGGAAGGGCTTTCTTT
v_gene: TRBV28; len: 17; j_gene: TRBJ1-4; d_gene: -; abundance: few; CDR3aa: CASSLVSPAATNEKLFF; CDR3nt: TGTGCCAGCAGTTTAGTCTCCCCGGCGGCCACTAATGAAAAACTGTTTTTT
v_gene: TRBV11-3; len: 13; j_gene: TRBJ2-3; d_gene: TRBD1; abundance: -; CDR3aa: CASSPRQGNTQYF; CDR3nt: TGTGCCAGCAGCCCAAGACAGGGGAATACGCAGTATTTT
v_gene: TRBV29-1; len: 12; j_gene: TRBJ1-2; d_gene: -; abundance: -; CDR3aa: CSVEKGGNGYTF; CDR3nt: TGCAGCGTTGAGAAGGGGGGGAATGGCTACACCTTC
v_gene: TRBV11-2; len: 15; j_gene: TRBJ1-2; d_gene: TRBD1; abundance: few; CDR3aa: CASSLDTTGGRGYTF; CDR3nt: TGTGCCAGCAGCTTAGATACGACAGGGGGTAGGGGCTACACCTTC
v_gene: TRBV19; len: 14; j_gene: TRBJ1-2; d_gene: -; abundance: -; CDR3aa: CASSITGVPYGYTF; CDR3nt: TGTGCCAGTAGTATCACCGGGGTTCCCTATGGCTACACCTTC
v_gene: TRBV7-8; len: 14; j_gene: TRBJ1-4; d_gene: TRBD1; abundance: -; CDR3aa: CASTTGTTNEKLFF; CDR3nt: TGTGCCAGCACGACAGGGACAACTAATGAAAAACTGTTTTTT
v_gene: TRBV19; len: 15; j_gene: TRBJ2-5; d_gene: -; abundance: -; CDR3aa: CASSIGGALGETQYF; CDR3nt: TGTGCCAGTAGTATAGGCGGGGCTCTGGGAGAGACCCAGTACTTC
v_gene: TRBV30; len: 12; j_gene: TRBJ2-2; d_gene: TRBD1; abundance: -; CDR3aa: CARTGPTGELFF; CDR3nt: TGTGCCCGGACAGGGCCCACCGGGGAGCTGTTTTTT
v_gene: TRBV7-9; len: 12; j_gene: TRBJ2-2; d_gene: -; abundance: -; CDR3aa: CASSLVTGELFF; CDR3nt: TGTGCCAGCAGCTTAGTAACCGGGGAGCTGTTTTTT
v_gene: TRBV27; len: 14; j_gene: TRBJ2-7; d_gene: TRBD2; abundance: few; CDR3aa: CASSSATTGGEQYF; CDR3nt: TGTGCCAGCAGTTCCGCGACTACGGGGGGAGAGCAGTACTTC